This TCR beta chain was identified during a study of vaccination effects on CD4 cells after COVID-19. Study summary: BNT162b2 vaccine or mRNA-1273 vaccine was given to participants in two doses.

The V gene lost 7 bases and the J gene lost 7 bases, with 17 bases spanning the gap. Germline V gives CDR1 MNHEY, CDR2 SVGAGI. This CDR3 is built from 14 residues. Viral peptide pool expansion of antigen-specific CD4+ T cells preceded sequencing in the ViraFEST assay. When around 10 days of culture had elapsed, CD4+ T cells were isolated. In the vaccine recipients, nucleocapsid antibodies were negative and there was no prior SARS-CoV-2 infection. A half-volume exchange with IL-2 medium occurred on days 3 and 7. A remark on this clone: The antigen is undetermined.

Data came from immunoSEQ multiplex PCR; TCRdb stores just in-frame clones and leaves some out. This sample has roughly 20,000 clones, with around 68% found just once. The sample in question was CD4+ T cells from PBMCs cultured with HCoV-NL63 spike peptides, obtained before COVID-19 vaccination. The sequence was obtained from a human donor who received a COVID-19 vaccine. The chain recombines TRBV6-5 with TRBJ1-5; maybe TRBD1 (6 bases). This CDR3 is CASKGGVVGQPQHF. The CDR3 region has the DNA TGTGCCAGCAAAGGGGGGGTGGTCGGACAGCCCCAGCATTTT.